This T cell receptor (beta chain) was documented in a study of blood T cells in healthy people across ages. Findings and limits, study-wide: Strong correlation linked observed beta diversity and percent naive T cells. Long-lived donors had more naive CD4+ cells and higher diversity than aged donors.

The CDR3 is made up of 14 amino acids. The germline CDR1 and CDR2 sequences are MNHEY and SMNVEV (reference sequence). V lost 5 bases and J 2 bases, leaving 12 bases between the germline ends. This clonotype was seen only a few times. Its antigen is not identified. For the second PCR, which ran for about 6 to 11 cycles, a sample-barcoded 5' primer and a J-beta primer mix were used. Each cDNA molecule was tagged by a template-switch adaptor that had 12 random nucleotides. Every sample gave at least 2.5 million paired-end reads containing CDR3. TCRdb independently ran MiXCR on the 5' RACE reads; one entry per CDR3 protein. The sample includes about 1,500,000 distinct CDR3 sequences, 42% of them seen just once.

The specimen was blood. This chain uses TRBV27 with TRBJ1-2; tentative D call: TRBD1 (5 bases). The origin of this receptor is a woman aged 18-29 years in good health. CDR3 in amino acids: CASSVGGGNYGYTF. In DNA, the CDR3 is TGTGCCAGCAGTGTTGGGGGAGGGAACTATGGCTACACCTTC.